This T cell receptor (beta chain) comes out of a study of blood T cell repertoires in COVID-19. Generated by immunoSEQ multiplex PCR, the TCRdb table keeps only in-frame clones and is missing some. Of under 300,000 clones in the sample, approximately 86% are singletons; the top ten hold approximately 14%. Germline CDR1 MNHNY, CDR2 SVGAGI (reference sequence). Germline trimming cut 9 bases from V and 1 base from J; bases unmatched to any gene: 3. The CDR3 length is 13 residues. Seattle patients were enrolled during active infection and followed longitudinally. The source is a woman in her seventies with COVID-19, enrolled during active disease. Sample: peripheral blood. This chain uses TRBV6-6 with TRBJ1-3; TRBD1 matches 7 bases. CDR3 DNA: TGTGCCAGTTCGACAGGGTCTGGAAACACCATATATTTT. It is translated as CASSTGSGNTIYF.